The 13 T cell receptor beta chains below were found in one sample sequenced in a study of shared clonotypes between healthy human individuals. Produced via immunoSEQ multiplex PCR; TCRdb's table is partial and in-frame only. The data show 1.5 million to 2.5 million clones, less than 95% seen once. In the naive CD8 group, cells lacked CD45RO and were positively selected for CCR7, so terminally differentiated effector memory CD45RA+ cells were left out. Material: naive CD8+ T cells sorted from blood. Receptors were obtained from a man between 18 and 35 years old in good health.

Concerning this clone: The sample carries other DNA sequences with the same CDR3. The rearrangement links TRBV9 to TRBJ2-3, with a weak D call TRBD1 (6 bases). V was trimmed by 2 bases and J by 0 bases, leaving 13 bases between them. The germline gives CDR1 SGDLS, CDR2 YYNGEE. The CDR3 extends over 16 amino acids. CDR3 coding DNA: TGTGCCAGCAGCGTCGAGGGGGACCCCAGCACAGATACGCAGTATTTT. This encodes CASSVEGDPSTDTQYF. The variable domain in full, completed from reference TRBV9 and TRBJ2-3, reads DSGVTQTPKHLITATGQRVTLRCSPRSGDLSVYWYQQSLDQGLQFLIQYYNGEERAKGNILERFSAQQFPDLHSELNLSSLELGDSALYFCASSVEGDPSTDTQYFGPGTRLTVL.

The chain employs TRBV27 and TRBJ1-5; D may be TRBD1 (6 bases). CDR1 is MNHEY, CDR2 SMNVEV, per germline (reference sequence). The CDR3 extends over 17 amino acids. V lost 5 bases to trimming and J lost 6 bases, with 23 bases between them. The CDR3 is CASSRTAQGGLGQPQHF. CDR3 nucleotide sequence: TGTGCCAGCAGTCGAACAGCACAAGGGGGGCTCGGTCAGCCCCAGCATTTT.

The V call is TRBV9, the J call TRBJ1-2, with 8 bases matching TRBD1. The CDR3 runs 16 residues. Germline V gives CDR1 SGDLS, CDR2 YYNGEE. The V and J ends lost 3 bases and 2 bases, in that order; junction bases with no gene match: 9. The CDR3 loop is CASSGVRTGLNYGYTF. For the CDR3, the DNA is TGTGCCAGCAGCGGAGTAAGGACAGGGTTAAACTATGGCTACACCTTC.

The chain is built from TRBV30 and TRBJ2-1; 11 nucleotides line up with TRBD2. Germline CDR1 reads GTSNPN; CDR2 reads SVGIG (reference sequence). The CDR3 runs to 17 residues. Germline trimming cut 5 bases from V and 0 bases from J; bases unmatched to any gene: 9. CDR3 sequence reads: CAWSGTSGTSSYNEQFF. The CDR3 coding sequence is TGTGCCTGGTCCGGGACTAGCGGAACGAGCTCCTACAATGAGCAGTTCTTC.

This chain links TRBV5-1 with TRBJ2-2; TRBD2 is a possible D gene (5 bases). V lost 0 bases, J lost 3 bases, and 15 bases lay in between. This CDR3 has 17 amino acids. Looked up from germline, CDR1 is SGHRS and CDR2 is YFSETQ. CDR3 sequence: CASSLGLGRYDTGELFF. As DNA, the CDR3 is TGCGCCAGCAGCTTGGGTTTGGGGAGATACGACACCGGGGAGCTGTTTTTT.

The J gene is TRBJ2-3, the V gene TRBV7-8; D is unresolved. The CDR3 is 17 residues long. Trimming removed 5 bases from V and 2 bases from J, with 20 bases in between. The germline CDR1 and CDR2 sequences are SGHVS and FQNEAQ. As DNA, the CDR3 is TGTGCCAGCAGCCTTCTTCCCCTGGGCGACTTCACAGATACGCAGTATTTT. Protein sequence: CASSLLPLGDFTDTQYF. Variable domain in full (rest from reference TRBV7-8 and TRBJ2-3): GAGVSQSPRYKVAKRGQDVALRCDPISGHVSLFWYQQALGQGPEFLTYFQNEAQLDKSGLPSDRFFAERPEGSVSTLKIQRTQQEDSAVYLCASSLLPLGDFTDTQYFGPGTRLTVL.

V gene TRBV6-5 combines with J gene TRBJ2-2; no clear D gene. This CDR3 spans 14 amino acids. Trimming left V 0 bases short and J 3 bases short, with 5 bases between. CDR1 and CDR2 (germline): MNHEY, SVGAGI. The CDR3 loop reads CASSYSWDTGELFF. CDR3 in DNA: TGTGCCAGCAGTTACTCCTGGGACACCGGGGAGCTGTTTTTT.

The CDR3 DNA follows: TGTGCCAGCAGCCCCTTTCGGAGTGTCCCAGCCGAGCAGTACTTC. This sequence encodes CASSPFRSVPAEQYF. The chain is built from TRBV9 and TRBJ2-7; D call uncertain. The CDR3 covers 15 residues. Deletions cut 4 bases from V and 6 bases from J, with 20 bases between. Per germline, CDR1 SGDLS and CDR2 YYNGEE.

The V call is TRBV2, the J call TRBJ1-1, with D uncertain. The CDR3 sequence is 14 residues long. The germline V gene has CDR1 SNHLY and CDR2 FYNNEI. V was shortened by 4 bases and J by 3 bases, with 12 bases between the two germline ends. The CDR3 region is CASSAGPGDTEAFF. CDR3 coding DNA: TGTGCCAGCAGTGCCGGCCCGGGAGACACTGAAGCTTTCTTT. Variable domain in full (rest from reference TRBV2 and TRBJ1-1): EPEVTQTPSHQVTQMGQEVILRCVPISNHLYFYWYRQILGQKVEFLVSFYNNEISEKSEIFDDQFSVERPDGSNFTLKIRSTKLEDSAMYFCASSAGPGDTEAFFGQGTRLTVV.

The genes are TRBV10-3 and TRBJ2-3; 7 nucleotides match TRBD1. The CDR3 spans 21 residues. Germline CDR1 ENHRY, CDR2 SYGVKD. Unmatched junction bases numbered 20, after V lost 2 bases and J lost 0 bases. The CDR3 DNA sequence: TGTGCCATCAGTGAGCCCCTAGACAGGGACCCCCTACTTTTCAGCACAGATACGCAGTATTTT. Translating gives CAISEPLDRDPLLFSTDTQYF.

This rearrangement joins TRBV10-2 to TRBJ2-4, with 7 nucleotides matching TRBD1. CDR1 WSHSY and CDR2 SAAADI come from the germline V gene. The CDR3 contains 12 residues. The V and J ends lost 9 bases and 6 bases, in that order; junction bases with no gene match: 5. Written as DNA, the CDR3 is TGCGCCAGTGATCCAGGGGGAAACATTCAGTACTTC. Translated: CASDPGGNIQYF.

Concerning this clone: The same CDR3 can be traced to other DNA sequences in this sample. The chain uses TRBV29-1 and TRBJ2-7; D is unclear. V was trimmed by 0 bases and J by 4 bases, leaving 4 bases between them. Germline V gene sequence: CDR1 SQVTM, CDR2 ANQGSEA. The CDR3 runs 11 residues. The CDR3: CSVEDLYEQYF. The CDR3 nucleotides are TGCAGCGTTGAAGACTTATACGAGCAGTACTTC.

J is TRBJ2-1 and V is TRBV10-2; D is undetermined. V gave up 4 bases and J gave up 4 bases, with 11 bases separating them. Germline CDR1 reads WSHSY; CDR2 reads SAAADI. CDR3 size: 14 residues. This CDR3 reads CASSVKAGYNEQFF. The CDR3 DNA sequence: TGCGCCAGCAGTGTGAAGGCAGGATACAATGAGCAGTTCTTC.